This T cell receptor beta chain was sequenced during a study of CD8+ T cells in alopecia areata. Worth noting for this clone: Its antigen is not known.

The length of the CDR3 is 11 residues. V was pared by 7 bases and J by 5 bases, with 8 bases between. CDR1 and CDR2 from the germline V gene are MNHEY and SMNVEV (reference sequence). PBMCs provided sorted CD4+ and CD8+ T cells. As the sequencing template, cDNA was produced by extracting RNA and reverse transcribing it. Data came from immunoSEQ multiplex PCR; TCRdb stores just in-frame clones and leaves some out. The sample shows about 64,000 clones, 44% of them seen only once. General study points: Across lesional scalp, and particularly alopecia totalis/universalis, clonality surpassed that of normal scalp.

The receptor comes from a human donor with alopecia areata. Sequenced: NKG2D-low CD8+ T cells sorted from blood. This sequence joins TRBV27 and TRBJ1-2; no reliable D call. CDR3 sequence: CASTGGYGYTF. The CDR3 DNA reads as TGTGCCAGCACCGGAGGATATGGCTACACCTTC.